This T cell receptor (beta chain) emerged from a study of cytomegalovirus exposure and HLA in healthy donors. The study's findings and limits: Trimming of TCR beta V- and J-genes showed a link, identified in a later analysis, to a missense DCLRE1C variant. There were a few CMV-associated chains whose specificity for CMV antigens was confirmed in vitro.

V lost 5 bases and J 0 bases, leaving 11 bases between the germline ends. The CDR3 contains 14 residues. The V gene's germline CDR1 is SGHRS and CDR2 YFSETQ. A remark on this clone: Its specificity is not known.

Primers: 60 Vbeta forward and 13 Jbeta reverse. Sequencing used immunoSEQ multiplex PCR; TCRdb keeps in-frame clones, though not all of them. The sample carries fewer than 80,000 clones, 70% to 75% recorded once. This chain links TRBV5-1 with TRBJ1-1; tentative D call: TRBD1 (6 bases). The origin of this receptor is a woman aged 25 to 39 in good health and CMV-seronegative. The sequencing sample was made of PBMCs. CDR3 DNA sequence: TGCGCCAGCAGGAAAGGGGGTATGAACACTGAAGCTTTCTTT. As protein: CASRKGGMNTEAFF.